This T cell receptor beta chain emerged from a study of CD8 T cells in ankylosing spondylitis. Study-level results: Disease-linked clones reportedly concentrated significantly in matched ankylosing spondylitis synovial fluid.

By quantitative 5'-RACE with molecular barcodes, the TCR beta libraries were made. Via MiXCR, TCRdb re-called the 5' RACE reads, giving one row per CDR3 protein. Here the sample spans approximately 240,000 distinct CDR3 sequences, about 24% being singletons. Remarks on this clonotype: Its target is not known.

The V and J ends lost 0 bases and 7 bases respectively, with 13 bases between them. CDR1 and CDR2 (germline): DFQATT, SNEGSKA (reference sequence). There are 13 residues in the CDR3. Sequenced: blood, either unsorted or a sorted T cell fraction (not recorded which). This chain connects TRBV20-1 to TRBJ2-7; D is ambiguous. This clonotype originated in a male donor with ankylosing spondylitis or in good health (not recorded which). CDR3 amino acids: CSARENLYTEQYF. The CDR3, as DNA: TGCAGTGCTAGAGAAAACCTTTATACGGAGCAGTACTTC.